This TCR beta chain was recorded in a study of blood T cell repertoires in COVID-19. In the source study's methods: Scientists estimated how many nucleated cells there were by amplifying reference gene primers. Method: immunoSEQ multiplex PCR; TCRdb's copy keeps in-frame clones and lacks some. V, J and clone size were drawn from that table, and D and trimming were deduced from the DNA. There are under 400,000 clones in the sample; around nine tenths occur only once, and just over 1% lies in the top ten. The CDR3 consists of 14 residues. CDR1 is SGHAT and CDR2 is FQNNGV in the germline V gene. V dropped 5 bases and J dropped 5; count of bases not matched to a gene: 7.

The sequencing input was PBMCs or T cells enriched from blood (not recorded which). The receptor comes from a young woman who had been exposed to COVID-19. The chain employs TRBV11-2 and TRBJ1-1; the match to TRBD1 covers 8 bases. CDR3 nucleotide sequence: TGTGCCAGCAGCATTACAGGGGGGGGGACTGAAGCTTTCTTT. It is translated as CASSITGGGTEAFF. Full variable domain (rest looked up from reference TRBV11-2 and TRBJ1-1): EAGVAQSPRYKIIEKRQSVAFWCNPISGHATLYWYQQILGQGPKLLIQFQNNGVVDDSQLPKDRFSAERLKGVDSTLKIQPAKLEDSAVYLCASSITGGGTEAFFGQGTRLTVV.